These 5 T cell receptor beta chains came from one sample sequenced in a study of blood T cell repertoires in COVID-19. Clones were sequenced by immunoSEQ multiplex PCR, and TCRdb holds only the in-frame ones, with some missing. The repertoire consists of around 270,000 clones, with over 75% occurring once and the leading ten covering around 3.2%. Sequencing was done on a sample of PBMCs or T cells enriched from blood (not recorded which). These receptors all come from a middle-aged woman who had been exposed to COVID-19.

The V call is TRBV24-1, the J call TRBJ1-5, with D possibly being TRBD1 (6 bases). The V end lost 2 bases, the J end lost 1 base, and 11 bases lay between the germline ends. CDR1 and CDR2 from the germline V gene are KGHDR and SFDVKD. CDR3 length: 16 amino acids. The CDR3 protein is CATSDSAGASNQPQHF. Here the CDR3 DNA reads TGTGCCACCAGTGATTCGGCGGGGGCGAGCAATCAGCCCCAGCATTTT.

The chain combines TRBV7-9 with TRBJ2-3; weak D call: TRBD2 (5 bases). Germline V gene sequence: CDR1 SEHNR, CDR2 FQNEAQ (reference sequence). The CDR3 sequence is 16 residues long. The V end lost 5 bases, the J end lost 4 bases, and 19 bases lay between the germline ends. The CDR3 loop reads CASSLRPGYIPDTQYF. Here the CDR3 DNA reads TGTGCCAGCAGCCTACGGCCGGGATACATTCCAGATACGCAGTATTTT. Combining the CDR3 with reference TRBV7-9 and TRBJ2-3 gives the whole variable domain DTGVSQNPRHKITKRGQNVTFRCDPISEHNRLYWYRQTLGQGPEFLTYFQNEAQLEKSRLLSDRFSAERPKGSFSTLEIQRTEQGDSAMYLCASSLRPGYIPDTQYFGPGTRLTVL.

This rearrangement joins TRBV14 to TRBJ1-1; D is possibly TRBD1 (5 bases). The CDR3 spans 11 residues. Germline assignment: CDR1 SGHDN and CDR2 FVKESK. V was cut by 4 bases and J by 8 bases, with 8 bases left in between. The CDR3 bases are TGTGCCAGCAGCCTGGGGGGGGAAGCTTTCTTT. Protein product: CASSLGGEAFF.

CDR3 coding DNA: TGTGCCACCAGTGACCCCACAACTAATGAAAAACTGTTTTTT. This gives the protein CATSDPTTNEKLFF. This chain joins TRBV24-1 and TRBJ1-4; no definite D call. Trimming took off 4 bases at V and 0 bases at J, with 5 bases between the two ends. The germline CDR1 and CDR2 sequences are KGHDR and SFDVKD. This CDR3 has 14 amino acids.

The gene calls are TRBV27 and TRBJ1-2, with 9 positions matching TRBD1. Germline trimming cut 6 bases from V and 6 bases from J; bases unmatched to any gene: 11. Germline V gene data show CDR1 as MNHEY and CDR2 as SMNVEV (reference sequence). The CDR3 covers 15 residues. This CDR3 reads CASSPRDRVQHGYTF. The DNA of the CDR3 is TGTGCCAGCAGCCCCCGGGACAGGGTTCAGCATGGCTACACCTTC.